These T cell receptor beta chains were read from a single sample in a study of early T cells in non-severe SARS-CoV-2 infection. TCRdb called the 5' RACE reads again in MiXCR, with one record for every CDR3 protein. Of 25,000 to 35,000 distinct CDR3 sequences listed, about 4% are singletons. The sequencing input was whole blood. The receptors here all came from an adult who was a healthcare worker with PCR-confirmed SARS-CoV-2 infection or an uninfected control (not recorded which). Each CDR3 is given with its conserved first and last residue. The size field is filled for only some rows; it gives once, few, many or a size class.

cdr3_aa	v_call	j_call	clone_size
CASSSRDRGGETQYF	TRBV5-1	TRBJ2-5	many
CASMIRRTNPGTKRNTEAFF	TRBV27	TRBJ1-1	-
CASSQALENYEQYF	TRBV4-3	TRBJ2-7	many
CASGQGNYGYTF	TRBV25-1	TRBJ1-2	-
CASSARAGSYNEQFF	TRBV6-4	TRBJ2-1	many
CASSRGTEETQYF	TRBV7-2	TRBJ2-5	many
CASSYTTGLTNTGELFF	TRBV7-8	TRBJ2-2	-
CASSLDRPNEQYF	TRBV5-6	TRBJ2-7	many
CASSSHRGETQYF	TRBV7-6	TRBJ2-5	many
CASSETYSGNTIYF	TRBV10-2	TRBJ1-3	many
CSATKTSAYNEQFF	TRBV20-1	TRBJ2-1	-
CASSRIQVAVTEAFF	TRBV27	TRBJ1-1	many
CASSPRPGRLAVPDTQYF	TRBV28	TRBJ2-3	few